This T cell receptor beta chain stems from a study of blood T cell repertoires in COVID-19. Study information: Samples taken during acute and convalescent COVID-19 were collected in the United States, Italy and Spain. In each case, the material was cDNA or gDNA derived from T cells, B-cell-depleted T cells, or PBMCs.

Sequenced by immunoSEQ multiplex PCR; TCRdb stores in-frame clones only, minus some. This repertoire shows fewer than 300,000 clones, roughly 80% found once; its top ten account for more than 1.1%. The sequencing input was peripheral blood. The TCR originated in a human donor with COVID-19, enrolled during active disease. The donor label of this sample is uncertain.

CDR3 residues: CASRGQGVNTEAFF. CDR3 in DNA: TGTGCCTCTCGCGGACAGGGAGTGAACACTGAAGCTTTCTTT. This chain links TRBV30 with TRBJ1-1, with 8 nucleotides matching TRBD1. Germline CDR1 GTSNPN, CDR2 SVGIG (reference sequence). There are 14 residues in the CDR3. With 7 bases clipped from V and 0 bases from J, the junction kept 7 bases outside the gene matches.